This T cell receptor (beta chain) stems from a study of blood T cells in healthy people across ages. To note about this clonotype: The antigen is not known.

Findings and caveats of the study: A roughly linear age-dependent decrease characterized TCR beta diversity per million T cells.

Sample-barcoded 5' priming and a J-beta primer mix drove a second PCR of 7 to 11 cycles. TCRdb reprocessed the 5' RACE reads via MiXCR and lists one record per CDR3 protein. The table has around 1,900,000 distinct CDR3 sequences, about two fifths seen once. V was pared by 7 bases and J by 0 bases, with 12 bases of the junction left unmatched. Looked up from germline, CDR1 is MNHEY and CDR2 is SVGEGT. This CDR3 spans 16 amino acids. The specimen was blood. This TCR was sampled from a human donor in good health. The rearrangement joins TRBV6-2 or TRBV6-3 to TRBJ2-7, with 7 bases that match TRBD2. CDR3 nucleotides: TGTGCCAGCACCTCATCTACCGGGGAGGGCTCCTACGAGCAGTACTTC. Its protein product is CASTSSTGEGSYEQYF.